The present T cell receptor (beta chain) was sequenced within a study of CD8+ T cells in alopecia areata. Looking at the study overall: Treated patients were given oral tofacitinib, which was dosed at 5 to 10 mg twice daily. Study-level results: Clonality was higher in lesional than normal scalp, especially in alopecia totalis/universalis.

CDR3 length equals 12 residues. Looked up from germline, CDR1 is PRHDT and CDR2 is FYEKMQ (reference sequence). V lost 4 bases and J lost 5, with 9 bases in between. For this clone: What it binds is unknown.

Treatment described: oral pan-JAK inhibitor, 5-10 mg twice daily. Researchers took lesional scalp punch biopsies and peripheral blood from people who were alopecia areata patients. Sorted populations comprised CD4+ and CD8+ T cells obtained from PBMCs. cDNA prepared by RNA extraction and subsequent reverse transcription served as the template for sequencing. This table comes from immunoSEQ multiplex PCR, and its TCRdb copy is limited to in-frame clones, with some not included. The data show 180,000 or so clones, 51% seen once. The source was CD8+ T cells sorted from blood, collected around week 52, from a patient treated with tofacitinib. The V and J genes are TRBV13 and TRBJ2-7; D gene ambiguous. This receptor was obtained from a human donor with alopecia areata. The CDR3 DNA is TGTGCCAGCAGCTCTTCCCCCAACGAGCAGTACTTC. As protein: CASSSSPNEQYF.